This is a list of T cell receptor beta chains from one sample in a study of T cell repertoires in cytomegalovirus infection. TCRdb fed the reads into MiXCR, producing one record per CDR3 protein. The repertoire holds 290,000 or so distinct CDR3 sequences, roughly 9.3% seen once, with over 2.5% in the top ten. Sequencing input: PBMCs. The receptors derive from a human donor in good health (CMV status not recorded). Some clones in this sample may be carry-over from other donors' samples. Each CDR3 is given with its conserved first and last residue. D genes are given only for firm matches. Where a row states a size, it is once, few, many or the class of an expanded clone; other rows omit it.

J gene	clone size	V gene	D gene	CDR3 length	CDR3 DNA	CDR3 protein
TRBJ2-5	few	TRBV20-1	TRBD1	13	TGCAGTGCTAGGGGGGACAGGGGTGAGACCCAGTACTTC	CSARGDRGETQYF
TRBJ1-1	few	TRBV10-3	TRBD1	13	TGTGCCACTAAAACAGGGGTGAACACTGAAGCTTTCTTT	CATKTGVNTEAFF
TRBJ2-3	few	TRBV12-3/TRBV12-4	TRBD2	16	TGTGCCAGCAGTTTTGAAGGCCCCGGGGGGGCTGATACGCAGTATTTT	CASSFEGPGGADTQYF
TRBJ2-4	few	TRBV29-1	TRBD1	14	TGCAGCGCTGGACAGGGGGTTGCCAAAAACATTCAGTACTTC	CSAGQGVAKNIQYF
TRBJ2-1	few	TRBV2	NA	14	TGTGCCAGCAGTGTGGGGGCAGCTGGGAATGAGCAGTTCTTC	CASSVGAAGNEQFF
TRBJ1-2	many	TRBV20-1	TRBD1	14	TGCAGTGCGTCGTCCGGGACAGGCAACTATGGCTACACCTTC	CSASSGTGNYGYTF
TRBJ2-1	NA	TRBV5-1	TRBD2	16	TGCGCCAGCAGCCCCACTAGCGGGGGCTTCTCAAATGAGCAGTTCTTC	CASSPTSGGFSNEQFF
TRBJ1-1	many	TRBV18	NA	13	TGTGCCAGCTCAGGGCCGCGGGGCACTGAAGCTTTCTTT	CASSGPRGTEAFF
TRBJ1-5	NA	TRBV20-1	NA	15	TGCAGTGCAATTGACGGTACCTATAGCAATCAGCCCCAGCATTTT	CSAIDGTYSNQPQHF
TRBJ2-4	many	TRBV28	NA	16	TGTGCCAGCAAGATGACAGACCTCGGGGCCAAAAACATTCAGTACTTC	CASKMTDLGAKNIQYF
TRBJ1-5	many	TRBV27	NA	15	TGTGCCAGCAGTTTGGTATACACAGGGAATCAGCCCCAGCATTTT	CASSLVYTGNQPQHF
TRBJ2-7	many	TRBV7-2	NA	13	TGTGCCAGCAGTCTGAGGGGGGAGTACGAGCAGTACTTC	CASSLRGEYEQYF
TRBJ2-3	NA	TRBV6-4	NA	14	TGTGCCAGCAGTGACTCGACGAGCACAGATACGCAGTATTTT	CASSDSTSTDTQYF
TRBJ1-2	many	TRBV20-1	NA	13	TGCAGTGCTAGAGATTGGTCGAACTATGGCTACACCTTC	CSARDWSNYGYTF
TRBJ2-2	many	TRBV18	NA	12	TGTGCCAGCTCACCAAGGCCCGGGGAGCTGTTTTTT	CASSPRPGELFF
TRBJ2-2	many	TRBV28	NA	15	TGTGCCAGCAGTCGATCAGGGGCGCGATCCGGGGAGCTGTTTTTT	CASSRSGARSGELFF
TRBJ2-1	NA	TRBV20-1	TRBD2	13	TGCAGTCCGGGACTAGCGGGGGCCCCTGAGCAGTTCTTC	CSPGLAGAPEQFF
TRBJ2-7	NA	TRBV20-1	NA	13	TGCAGTGCTTCCCCAAGGAGGGGAAACGAGCAGTACTTC	CSASPRRGNEQYF
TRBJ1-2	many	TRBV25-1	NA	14	TGTGCCAGCAGTGAGGGCTCTGCAGGGTATGGCTACACCTTC	CASSEGSAGYGYTF
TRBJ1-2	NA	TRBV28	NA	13	TGTGCCAGCGGCTATATAAGGGAATATGGCTACACCTTC	CASGYIREYGYTF
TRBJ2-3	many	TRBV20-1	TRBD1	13	TGCAGTGCTATTGCAGGGGGCGCAGATACGCAGTATTTT	CSAIAGGADTQYF
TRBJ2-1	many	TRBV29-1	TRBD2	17	TGCAGCGTTGAGGGGTTGGCTAGCGGGGGGGCAGTTGGGGAGCAGTTCTTC	CSVEGLASGGAVGEQFF
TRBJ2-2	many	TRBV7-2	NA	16	TGTGCCAGCAGCCCGCAGCCTTGGGGGGCGACCGGGGAGCTGTTTTTT	CASSPQPWGATGELFF
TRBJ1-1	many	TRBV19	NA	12	TGTGCCAGTACCTCCTTTTACACTGAAGCTTTCTTT	CASTSFYTEAFF
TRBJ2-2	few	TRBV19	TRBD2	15	TGTGCCAGTACCCTAGCGGGCCTAAGGACCGGGGAGCTGTTTTTT	CASTLAGLRTGELFF
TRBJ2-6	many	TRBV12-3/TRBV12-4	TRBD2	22	TGTGCCAGCAGCCAACGCTGGACTAGCGGGGGCCTATTCCTCTCTGGGGCCAACGTCCTGACTTTC	CASSQRWTSGGLFLSGANVLTF
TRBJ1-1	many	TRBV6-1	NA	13	TGTGCCAGCAATCAGGGCCGGAACACTGAAGCTTTCTTT	CASNQGRNTEAFF
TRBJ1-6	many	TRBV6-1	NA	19	TGTGCCAGCAGTCTTTCGATCCTAACAACGGGGGCGAATTATTCACCCCTCCACTTT	CASSLSILTTGANYSPLHF
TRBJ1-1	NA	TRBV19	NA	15	TGTGCCAGTAGTATAGATGGTCGGGGGAACACTGAAGCTTTCTTT	CASSIDGRGNTEAFF
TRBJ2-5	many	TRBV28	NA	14	TGTGCCAGCAGCCAACGGCGGTCCCGGGAGACCCAGTACTTC	CASSQRRSRETQYF
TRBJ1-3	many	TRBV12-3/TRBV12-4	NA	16	TGTGCCAGCAGTTCGACAGGAGTTGGGAATGGAAACACCATATATTTT	CASSSTGVGNGNTIYF
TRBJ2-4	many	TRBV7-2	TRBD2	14	TGTGCCAGCAGCCGCACAAGACTAGCGGGGGCCCAGTACTTC	CASSRTRLAGAQYF
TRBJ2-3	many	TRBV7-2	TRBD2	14	TGTGCCAGCAGCTTGACTAGCGCGACAGATACGCAGTATTTT	CASSLTSATDTQYF
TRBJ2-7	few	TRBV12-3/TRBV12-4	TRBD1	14	TGTGCCAGCAGTTTGGACAGGGTTTTGGACGAGCAGTACTTC	CASSLDRVLDEQYF
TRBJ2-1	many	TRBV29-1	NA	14	TGCAGCGTTCAATCTCAGCGCCCCTACAATGAGCAGTTCTTC	CSVQSQRPYNEQFF
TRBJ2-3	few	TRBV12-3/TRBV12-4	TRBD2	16	TGTGCCAGCAGTTTGGCACTAGCGGAGTACACAGATACGCAGTATTTT	CASSLALAEYTDTQYF
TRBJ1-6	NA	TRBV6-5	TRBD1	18	TGTGCCAGCAGTTACTCGGGACAGGGGGTTATCTATAATTCACCCCTCCACTTT	CASSYSGQGVIYNSPLHF
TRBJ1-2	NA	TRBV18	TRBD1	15	TGTGCCAGCGGACCGGACAGGTCTTCTAACTATGGCTACACCTTC	CASGPDRSSNYGYTF
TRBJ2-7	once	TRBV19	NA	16	TGTGCCAGTAGTATTAGTCAACCGGGACAAGGCTACGAGCAGTACTTC	CASSISQPGQGYEQYF
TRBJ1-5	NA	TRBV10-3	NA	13	TGTGCCATCAGTGATTCAGGGAATCAGCCCCAGCATTTT	CAISDSGNQPQHF
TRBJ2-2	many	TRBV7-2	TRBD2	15	TGTGCCAGCAGCCCCCGGGTAGCGGGGCACGGGGAGCTGTTTTTT	CASSPRVAGHGELFF
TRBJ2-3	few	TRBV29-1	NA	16	TGCAGCGTTGTAAGGACCGCGGGTTCTAGCACAGATACGCAGTATTTT	CSVVRTAGSSTDTQYF
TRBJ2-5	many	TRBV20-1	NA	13	TGCAGTGCTAGTGTCGGACTTACGGAGACCCAGTACTTC	CSASVGLTETQYF
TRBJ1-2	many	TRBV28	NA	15	TGTGCCAGCAGTTTTGGAGGGGCGGTCTACTATGGCTACACCTTC	CASSFGGAVYYGYTF
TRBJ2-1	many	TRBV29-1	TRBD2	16	TGCAGCGTTGGTGGCGCTAGCGGGGGGCTATACAATGAGCAGTTCTTC	CSVGGASGGLYNEQFF
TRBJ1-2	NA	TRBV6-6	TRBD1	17	TGTGCCAGCAGTTACTCGTACATAACAGGGGGAACTTCTGGCTACACCTTC	CASSYSYITGGTSGYTF
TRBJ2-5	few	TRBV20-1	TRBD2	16	TGCAGTGCTAGAGATCTTGAAAGCGGGGGATGGGAGACCCAGTACTTC	CSARDLESGGWETQYF
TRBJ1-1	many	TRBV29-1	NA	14	TGCAGCGTTCCCTCCGGGATCTTCAACACTGAAGCTTTCTTT	CSVPSGIFNTEAFF
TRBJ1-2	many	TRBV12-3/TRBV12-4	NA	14	TGTGCCAGCAGTTTGCCAGGGTCTAACTATGGCTACACCTTC	CASSLPGSNYGYTF
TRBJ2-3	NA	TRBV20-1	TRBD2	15	TGCAGTGCACCAAGGGCTAGCGGCGTCACAGATACGCAGTATTTT	CSAPRASGVTDTQYF
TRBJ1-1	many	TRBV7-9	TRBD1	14	TGTGCCAGCAGCCTATTCGACAGGGACACTGAAGCTTTCTTT	CASSLFDRDTEAFF
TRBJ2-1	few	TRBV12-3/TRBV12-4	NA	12	TGTGCCAGCGTACTAGGTTCGAATGAGCAGTTCTTC	CASVLGSNEQFF
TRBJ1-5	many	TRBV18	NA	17	TGTGCCAGCTCACCACCGACGGGACGGCGCAGCAATCAGCCCCAGCATTTT	CASSPPTGRRSNQPQHF
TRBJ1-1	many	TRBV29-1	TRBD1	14	TGCAGTTTTGGGGCCTTGCAGGGGGGCACTGAAGCTTTCTTT	CSFGALQGGTEAFF
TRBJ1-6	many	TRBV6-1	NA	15	TGTGCCAGCAGTCACCCCTCCGGGGGTGTTTCACCCCTCCACTTT	CASSHPSGGVSPLHF
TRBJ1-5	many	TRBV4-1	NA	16	TGCGCCAGCAGCCAAGAATGGGGTAATAGCAATCAGCCCCAGCATTTT	CASSQEWGNSNQPQHF
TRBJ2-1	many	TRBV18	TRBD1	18	TGTGCCAGCTCACCATATATCCGGTCGGACAGGGTTGTAGATGAGCAGTTCTTC	CASSPYIRSDRVVDEQFF
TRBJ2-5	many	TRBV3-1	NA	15	TGTGCCAGCAGCCAAGCGACCGGGACCCGGGAGACCCAGTACTTC	CASSQATGTRETQYF
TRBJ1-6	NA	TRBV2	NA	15	TGTGCCAGCAGTGCTCAGGCGGGGGTCCAATCACCCCTCCACTTT	CASSAQAGVQSPLHF
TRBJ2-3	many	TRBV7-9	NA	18	TGTGCCAGCAGCCCCATCTCGTTGTGGGTTGATAGCACAGATACGCAGTATTTT	CASSPISLWVDSTDTQYF